The rows below give T cell receptor beta chains drawn from one sample of a study of human T cells and chemical hapten exposure. Each CDR3 protein gets one entry after TCRdb re-called the RACE reads with MiXCR. The profile shows about 55,000 distinct CDR3 sequences, 9.6% of them singletons. The input for sequencing was whole blood, taken in connection with sensitization to the hapten diphenylcyclopropenone (DPC). Every receptor here comes from a woman in her twenties or thirties with alopecia areata. Some clones in this sample may be carry-over from other donors' samples. The CDR3 runs from the conserved cysteine through the conserved F or W. Each record gives: V gene, D gene, J gene, clone size, CDR3 protein, CDR3 DNA. D genes are given only for firm matches. Clone size is given for some rows only: seen once, a few or many times, or a class if the clone is expanded.

>TRBV7-2|TRBD2|TRBJ2-7|few
CASRRLAGEPLEQYF
TGTGCCAGCAGGCGACTAGCGGGGGAACCTCTCGAGCAGTACTTC
>TRBV4-2|TRBD1|TRBJ1-2|many
CASSQRDRAQPNYGYTF
TGTGCCAGCAGCCAAAGGGACAGGGCCCAGCCTAACTATGGCTACACCTTC
>TRBV5-4|NA|TRBJ1-2|NA
CASSIGTAYGYTF
TGTGCCAGCAGCATTGGCACCGCATATGGCTACACCTTC
>TRBV7-2|TRBD1|TRBJ2-3|NA
CASSLGDRGPDTQYF
TGTGCCAGCAGCTTAGGGGACAGGGGGCCAGATACGCAGTATTTT
>TRBV5-4|TRBD1|TRBJ1-5|NA
CASSGLMDRAQPQHF
TGTGCCAGCAGCGGATTAATGGACAGGGCTCAGCCCCAGCATTTT
>TRBV6-2/TRBV6-3|TRBD1|TRBJ1-1|many
CASRATGAQAFF
TGTGCCAGCAGGGCGACAGGGGCCCAAGCTTTCTTT
>TRBV7-9|NA|TRBJ1-4|few
CASSLRVENEKLFF
TGTGCCAGCAGCCTCAGGGTGGAGAATGAAAAACTGTTTTTT
>TRBV7-9|TRBD1|TRBJ2-5|few
CASSLGVSGGVGETQYF
TGTGCCAGCAGCTTAGGAGTTTCAGGGGGAGTTGGAGAGACCCAGTACTTC
>TRBV7-6|NA|TRBJ2-7|NA
CASSPTTGGPLSEQYF
TGTGCCAGCAGCCCAACTACAGGCGGGCCCCTGAGCGAGCAGTACTTC
>TRBV4-2|TRBD2|TRBJ2-3|few
CASRGTKDIDTQYF
TGTGCCAGCCGCGGGACTAAGGATATTGATACGCAGTATTTT
>TRBV29-1|NA|TRBJ2-7|few
CSVDAGRGSYEQYF
TGCAGCGTTGATGCGGGGAGAGGGTCCTACGAGCAGTACTTC
>TRBV6-6|TRBD2|TRBJ2-6|few
CASSYRGGSGANVLTF
TGTGCCAGCAGTTACCGCGGGGGCTCTGGGGCCAACGTCCTGACTTTC
>TRBV5-4|TRBD2|TRBJ2-2|NA
CASSLTGGNANTGELFF
TGTGCCAGCAGCTTGACGGGGGGTAACGCGAACACCGGGGAGCTGTTTTTT
>TRBV6-5|NA|TRBJ1-5|many
CASGWRSNQPQHF
TGTGCCAGCGGATGGAGGAGCAATCAGCCCCAGCATTTT
>TRBV29-1|NA|TRBJ2-7|medium-sized
CSVSEGGYEQYF
TGCAGCGTTAGCGAAGGGGGTTACGAGCAGTACTTC
>TRBV5-1|NA|TRBJ2-1|few
CASSLRYNEQFF
TGCGCCAGCAGCTTAAGGTACAATGAGCAGTTCTTC
>TRBV6-5|NA|TRBJ2-6|few
CASSLLALANVLTF
TGTGCCAGCAGCCTACTGGCCCTAGCCAACGTCCTGACTTTC
>TRBV3-1|NA|TRBJ1-5|once
CAGSDGHSNQPQHF
TGTGCCGGCAGCGACGGACATAGCAATCAGCCCCAGCATTTT
>TRBV19|NA|TRBJ1-2|few
CASSIRADANYGYTF
TGTGCCAGTAGTATACGGGCGGACGCTAACTATGGCTACACCTTC
>TRBV5-6|TRBD1|TRBJ1-6|few
CASSSDRENSPLHF
TGTGCCAGCAGCTCGGACAGGGAAAATTCACCCCTCCACTTT
>TRBV6-5|NA|TRBJ1-4|many
CASSYSGQRNEKLFF
TGTGCCAGCAGTTACTCCGGACAGCGAAATGAAAAACTGTTTTTT
>TRBV29-1|NA|TRBJ1-1|many
CSDRQPNTEAFF
TGCAGCGACAGACAGCCGAACACTGAAGCTTTCTTT
>TRBV5-1|NA|TRBJ2-3|NA
CASSSAPVDTQYF
TGCGCCAGCAGCTCCGCCCCAGTGGATACGCAGTATTTT
>TRBV19|NA|TRBJ2-5|NA
CSTRGSQETQYF
TGTAGTACACGGGGGAGCCAAGAGACCCAGTACTTC
>TRBV5-1|NA|TRBJ1-1|many
CASSPSQRSGTEAFF
TGCGCCAGCAGCCCCTCGCAGAGGTCGGGGACTGAAGCTTTCTTT
>TRBV4-2|NA|TRBJ1-5|few
CASSRQGNQPQHF
TGTGCCAGCAGCCGACAGGGCAATCAGCCCCAGCATTTT
>TRBV11-2|NA|TRBJ2-3|few
CASSPPADTQYF
TGTGCCAGCAGCCCCCCCGCAGATACGCAGTATTTT
>TRBV20-1|TRBD1|TRBJ2-7|many
CSAIRDSSYEQYF
TGCAGTGCTATCCGGGACAGCTCCTACGAGCAGTACTTC
>TRBV6-2/TRBV6-3|NA|TRBJ1-1|few
CASSPLRGGEFGEAFF
TGTGCCAGCAGTCCCCTGCGGGGAGGGGAGTTCGGTGAAGCTTTCTTT
>TRBV27|TRBD1|TRBJ1-2|few
CASSSQGQGHYGYTF
TGTGCCAGCAGCTCCCAGGGACAGGGTCACTATGGCTACACCTTC
>TRBV28|NA|TRBJ2-7|NA
CASIRTRDLYEQYF
TGTGCCAGCATCAGAACCAGAGACCTCTACGAGCAGTACTTC
>TRBV24-1|NA|TRBJ2-1|NA
CATSDNSGPSSGEQFF
TGTGCCACCAGTGATAACTCCGGGCCCAGTAGCGGTGAGCAGTTCTTC
>TRBV4-3|NA|TRBJ2-6|NA
CASSQEFSGANVLTF
TGCGCCAGCAGCCAAGAATTCTCTGGGGCCAACGTCCTGACTTTC